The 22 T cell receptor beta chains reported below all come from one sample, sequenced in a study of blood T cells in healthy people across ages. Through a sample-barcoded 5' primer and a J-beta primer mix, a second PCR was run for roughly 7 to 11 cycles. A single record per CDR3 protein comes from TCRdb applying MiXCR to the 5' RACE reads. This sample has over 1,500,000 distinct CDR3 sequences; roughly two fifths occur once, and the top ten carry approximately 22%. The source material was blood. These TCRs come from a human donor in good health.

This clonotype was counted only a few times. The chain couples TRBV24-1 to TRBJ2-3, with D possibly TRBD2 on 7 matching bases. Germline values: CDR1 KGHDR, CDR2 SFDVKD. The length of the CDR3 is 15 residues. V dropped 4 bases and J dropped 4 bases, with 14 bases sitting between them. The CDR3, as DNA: TGTGCCACCAGTGACCCGGGGGGCACCGCAGATACGCAGTATTTT. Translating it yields CATSDPGGTADTQYF.

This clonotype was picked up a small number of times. The DNA of the CDR3 is TGTGCCAGCAGGGACTCCATTGAAGCTTTCTTT. Residues: CASRDSIEAFF. The rearrangement uses TRBV12-3 or TRBV12-4 and TRBJ1-1; D uncertain. CDR3 length: 11 amino acids. Between the trimmed V and J ends, which lost 6 bases and 7 bases, there was a span of 9 bases.

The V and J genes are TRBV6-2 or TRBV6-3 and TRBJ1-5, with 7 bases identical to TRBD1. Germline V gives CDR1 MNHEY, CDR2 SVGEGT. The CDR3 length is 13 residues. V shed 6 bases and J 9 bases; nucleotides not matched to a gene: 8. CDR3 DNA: TGTGCCAGCAGACGACAGGGTTATCGGCCCCAGCATTTT. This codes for CASRRQGYRPQHF.

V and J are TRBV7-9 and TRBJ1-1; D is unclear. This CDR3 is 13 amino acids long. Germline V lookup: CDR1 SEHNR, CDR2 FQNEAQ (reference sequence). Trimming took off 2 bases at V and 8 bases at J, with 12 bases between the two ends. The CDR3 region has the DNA TGTGCCAGCAGCTTACTAGGGTCGGGGGAAGCTTTCTTT. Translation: CASSLLGSGEAFF.

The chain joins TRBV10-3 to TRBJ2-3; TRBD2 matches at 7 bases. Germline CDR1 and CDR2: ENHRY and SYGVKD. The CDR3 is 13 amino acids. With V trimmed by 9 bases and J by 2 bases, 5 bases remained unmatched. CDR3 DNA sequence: TGTGCCATACTAGCGCCGAACACAGATACGCAGTATTTT. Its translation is CAILAPNTDTQYF.

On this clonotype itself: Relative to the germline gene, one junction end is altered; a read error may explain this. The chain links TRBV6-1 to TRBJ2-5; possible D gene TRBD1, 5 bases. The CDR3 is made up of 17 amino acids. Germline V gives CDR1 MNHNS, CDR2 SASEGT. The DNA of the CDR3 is TGTGCTAGCAGCGAGTTCGTACAAACAGGTCCGAGGGAGACCCAGTACTTC. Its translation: CASSEFVQTGPRETQYF.

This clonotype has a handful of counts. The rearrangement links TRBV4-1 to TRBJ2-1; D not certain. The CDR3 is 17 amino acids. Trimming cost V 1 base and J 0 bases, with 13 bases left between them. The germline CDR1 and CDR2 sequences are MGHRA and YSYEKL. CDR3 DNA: TGCGCCAGCAGCCAAGTTCTGAGTAAGAGCTCCTACAATGAGCAGTTCTTC. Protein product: CASSQVLSKSSYNEQFF.

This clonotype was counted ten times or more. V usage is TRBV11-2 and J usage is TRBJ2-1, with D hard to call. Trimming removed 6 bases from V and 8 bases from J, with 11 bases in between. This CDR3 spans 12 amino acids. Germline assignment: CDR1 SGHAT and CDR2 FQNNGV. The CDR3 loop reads CASRGYGHEQFF. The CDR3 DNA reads TGTGCCAGCAGGGGTTACGGCCATGAGCAGTTCTTC.

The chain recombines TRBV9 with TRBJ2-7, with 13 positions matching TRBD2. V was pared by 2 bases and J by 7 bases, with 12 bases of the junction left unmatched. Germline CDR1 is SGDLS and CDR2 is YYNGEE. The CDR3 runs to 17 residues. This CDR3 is CASSVGGGLAGYNEQYF. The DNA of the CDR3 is TGTGCCAGCAGCGTGGGAGGGGGACTAGCGGGGTACAATGAGCAGTACTTC.

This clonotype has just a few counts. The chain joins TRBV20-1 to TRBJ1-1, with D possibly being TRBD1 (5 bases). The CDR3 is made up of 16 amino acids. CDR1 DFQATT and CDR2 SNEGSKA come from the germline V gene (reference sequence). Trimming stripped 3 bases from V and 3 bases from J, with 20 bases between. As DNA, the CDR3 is TGCAGTGCTAGGCGGGCAGGGTCCTTAATGGACACTGAAGCTTTCTTT. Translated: CSARRAGSLMDTEAFF.

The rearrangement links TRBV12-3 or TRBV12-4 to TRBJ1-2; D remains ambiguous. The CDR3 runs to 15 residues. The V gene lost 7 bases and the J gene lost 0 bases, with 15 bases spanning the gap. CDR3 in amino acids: CASTSIDLANYGYTF. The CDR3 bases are TGTGCCAGCACAAGTATAGACCTAGCTAACTATGGCTACACCTTC.

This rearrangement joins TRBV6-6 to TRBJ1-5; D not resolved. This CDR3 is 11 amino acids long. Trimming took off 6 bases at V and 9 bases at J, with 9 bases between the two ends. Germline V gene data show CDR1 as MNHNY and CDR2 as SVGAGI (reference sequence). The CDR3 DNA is TGTGCCAGCAGGTCCCAAGGGCCCCAGCATTTT. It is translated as CASRSQGPQHF.

CDR3 loop: CASSLDSVSEGGYTF. As DNA, the CDR3 is TGCGCCAGCAGCTTGGATTCGGTTTCCGAAGGGGGCTACACCTTC. The genes are TRBV5-1 and TRBJ1-2, with D unclear. Germline V gene data show CDR1 as SGHRS and CDR2 as YFSETQ. V lost 0 bases, J lost 8 bases, and 17 bases lay in between. The CDR3 consists of 15 residues.

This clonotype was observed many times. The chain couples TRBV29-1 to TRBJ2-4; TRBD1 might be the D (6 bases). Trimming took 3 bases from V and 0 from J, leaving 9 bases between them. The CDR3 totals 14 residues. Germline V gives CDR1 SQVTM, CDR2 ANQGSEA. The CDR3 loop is CSVEDRLAKNIQYF. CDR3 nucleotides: TGCAGCGTTGAGGACAGATTAGCCAAAAACATTCAGTACTTC.

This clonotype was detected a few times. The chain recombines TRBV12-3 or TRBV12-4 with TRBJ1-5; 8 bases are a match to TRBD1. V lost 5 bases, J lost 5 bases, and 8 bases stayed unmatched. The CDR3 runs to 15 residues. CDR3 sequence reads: CASSLRTGSDQPQHF. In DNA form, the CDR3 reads TGTGCCAGCAGTCTCCGGACAGGGTCGGATCAGCCCCAGCATTTT.

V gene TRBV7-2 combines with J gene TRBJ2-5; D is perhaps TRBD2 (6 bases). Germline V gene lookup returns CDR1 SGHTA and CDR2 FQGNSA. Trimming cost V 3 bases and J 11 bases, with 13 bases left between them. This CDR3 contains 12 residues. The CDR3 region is CASSFAGREQYF. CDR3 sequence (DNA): TGTGCCAGCAGCTTCGCTGGTCGGGAGCAGTACTTC.

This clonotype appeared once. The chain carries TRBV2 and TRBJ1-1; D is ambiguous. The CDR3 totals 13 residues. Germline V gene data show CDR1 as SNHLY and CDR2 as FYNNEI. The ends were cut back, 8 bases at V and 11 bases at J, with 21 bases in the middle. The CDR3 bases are TGTGCCAGCCTTCCCCAATTACGGCACTCGGCTTTCTTT. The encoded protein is CASLPQLRHSAFF.

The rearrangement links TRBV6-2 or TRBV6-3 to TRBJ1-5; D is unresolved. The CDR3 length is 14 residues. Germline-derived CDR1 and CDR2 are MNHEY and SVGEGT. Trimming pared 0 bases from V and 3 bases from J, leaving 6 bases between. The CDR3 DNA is TGTGCCAGCAGTTACTCTGGTTACAATCAGCCCCAGCATTTT. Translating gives CASSYSGYNQPQHF.

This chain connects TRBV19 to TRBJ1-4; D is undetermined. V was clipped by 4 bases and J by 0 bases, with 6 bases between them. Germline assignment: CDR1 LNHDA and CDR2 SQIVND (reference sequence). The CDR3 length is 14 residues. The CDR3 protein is CASSTLATNEKLFF. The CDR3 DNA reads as TGTGCCAGTAGTACCCTCGCAACTAATGAAAAACTGTTTTTT. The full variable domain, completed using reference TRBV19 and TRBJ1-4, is DGGITQSPKYLFRKEGQNVTLSCEQNLNHDAMYWYRQDPGQGLRLIYYSQIVNDFQKGDIAEGYSVSREKKESFPLTVTSAQKNPTAFYLCASSTLATNEKLFFGSGTQLSVL.

DNA for the CDR3: TGCGCCAGCAGCCTCGGGGGTTTTCCCCAAGAGACCCAGTACTTC. Translated: CASSLGGFPQETQYF. The rearrangement joins TRBV5-1 to TRBJ2-5; the D gene is possibly TRBD2 (6 bases). The V gene lost 4 bases and the J gene lost 1 base, with 14 bases spanning the gap. This CDR3 has 15 residues. Germline CDR1 SGHRS, CDR2 YFSETQ.

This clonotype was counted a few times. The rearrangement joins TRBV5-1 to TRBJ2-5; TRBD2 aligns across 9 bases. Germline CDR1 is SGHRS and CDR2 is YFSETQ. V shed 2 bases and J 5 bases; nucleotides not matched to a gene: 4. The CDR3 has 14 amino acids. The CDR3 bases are TGCGCCAGCAGCTTTTTAGCGGGGGACGAGACCCAGTACTTC. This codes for CASSFLAGDETQYF.

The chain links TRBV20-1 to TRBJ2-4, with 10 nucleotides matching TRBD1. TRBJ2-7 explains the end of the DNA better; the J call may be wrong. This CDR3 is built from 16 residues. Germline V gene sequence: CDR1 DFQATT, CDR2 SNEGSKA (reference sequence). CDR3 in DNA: TGCAGTGCTAGAGACACCGGGACAGGGGTAGGTAACGAGCAGTACTTC. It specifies CSARDTGTGVGNEQYF.